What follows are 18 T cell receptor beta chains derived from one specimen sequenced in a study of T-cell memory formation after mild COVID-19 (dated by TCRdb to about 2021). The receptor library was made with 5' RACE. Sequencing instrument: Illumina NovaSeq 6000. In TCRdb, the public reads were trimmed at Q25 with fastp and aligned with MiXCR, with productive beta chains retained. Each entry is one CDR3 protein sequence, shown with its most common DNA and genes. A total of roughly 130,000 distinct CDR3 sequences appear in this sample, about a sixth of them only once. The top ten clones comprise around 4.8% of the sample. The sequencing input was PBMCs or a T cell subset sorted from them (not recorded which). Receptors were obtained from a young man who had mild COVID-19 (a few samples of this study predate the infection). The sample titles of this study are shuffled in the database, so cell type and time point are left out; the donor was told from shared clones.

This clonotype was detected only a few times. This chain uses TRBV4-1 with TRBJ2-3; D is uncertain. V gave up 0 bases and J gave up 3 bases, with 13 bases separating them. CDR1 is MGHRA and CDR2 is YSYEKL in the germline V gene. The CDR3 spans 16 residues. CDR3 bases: TGCGCCAGCAGCCAAGATCGAGACGGTCGAACAGATACGCAGTATTTT. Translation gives CASSQDRDGRTDTQYF.

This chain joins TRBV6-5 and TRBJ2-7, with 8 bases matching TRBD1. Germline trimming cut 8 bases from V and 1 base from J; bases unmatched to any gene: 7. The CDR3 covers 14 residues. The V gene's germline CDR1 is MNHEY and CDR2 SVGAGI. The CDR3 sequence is CASARDRLSYEQYV. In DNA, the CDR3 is TGTGCCAGCGCGCGGGACAGGCTTTCCTACGAGCAGTACGTC.

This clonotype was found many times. The CDR3 bases are TGTGCCAGCACCTCCGGGGGGGGGTACAATGAGCAGTTCTTC. This sequence encodes CASTSGGGYNEQFF. The chain uses TRBV28 and TRBJ2-1, with 8 bases lining up with TRBD2. V shed 7 bases, J shed 4 bases, and the junction held 6 bases outside the gene matches. The germline CDR1 and CDR2 sequences are MDHEN and SYDVKM. The CDR3 is made up of 14 amino acids. Supplemented by reference TRBV28 and TRBJ2-1, the full variable domain reads DVKVTQSSRYLVKRTGEKVFLECVQDMDHENMFWYRQDPGLGLRLIYFSYDVKMKEKGDIPEGYSVSREKKERFSLILESASTNQTSMYLCASTSGGGYNEQFFGPGTRLTVL.

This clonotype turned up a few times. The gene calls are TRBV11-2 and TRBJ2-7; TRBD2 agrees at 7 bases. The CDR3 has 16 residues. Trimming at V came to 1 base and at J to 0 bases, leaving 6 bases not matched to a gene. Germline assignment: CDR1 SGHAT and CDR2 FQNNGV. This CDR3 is CASSLGGGVSSYEQYF. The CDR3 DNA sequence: TGTGCCAGCAGCTTAGGTGGGGGGGTTAGCTCCTACGAGCAGTACTTC.

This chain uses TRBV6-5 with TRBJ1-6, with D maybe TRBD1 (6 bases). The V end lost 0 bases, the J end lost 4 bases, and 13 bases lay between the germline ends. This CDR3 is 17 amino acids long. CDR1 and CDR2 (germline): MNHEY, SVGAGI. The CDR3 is CASSYSFRGGYNSPLHF. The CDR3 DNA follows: TGTGCCAGCAGTTACTCGTTCAGGGGAGGGTATAATTCACCCCTCCACTTT.

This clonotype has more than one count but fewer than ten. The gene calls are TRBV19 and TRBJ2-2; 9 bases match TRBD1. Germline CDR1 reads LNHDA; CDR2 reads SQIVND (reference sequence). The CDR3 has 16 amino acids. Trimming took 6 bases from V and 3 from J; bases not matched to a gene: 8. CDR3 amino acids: CASRVDRDRDTGELFF. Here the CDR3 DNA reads TGTGCCAGTAGGGTGGACCGGGACAGGGACACCGGGGAGCTGTTTTTT.

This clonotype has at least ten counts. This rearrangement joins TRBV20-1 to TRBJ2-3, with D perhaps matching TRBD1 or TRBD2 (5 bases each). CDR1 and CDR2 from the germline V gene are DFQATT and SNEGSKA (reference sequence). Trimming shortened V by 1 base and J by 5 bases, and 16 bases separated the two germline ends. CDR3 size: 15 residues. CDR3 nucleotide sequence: TGCAGTGCTAGAGCCCGGGACGAAGGAAGAGATACGCAGTATTTT. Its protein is CSARARDEGRDTQYF.

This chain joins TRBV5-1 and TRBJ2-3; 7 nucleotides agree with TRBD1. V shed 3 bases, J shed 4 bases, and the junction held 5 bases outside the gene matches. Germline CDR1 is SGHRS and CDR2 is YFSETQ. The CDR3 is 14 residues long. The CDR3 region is CASSSTGVPDTQYF. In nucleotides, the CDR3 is TGCGCCAGCAGCTCTACAGGGGTGCCAGATACGCAGTATTTT.

CDR3 in amino acids: CSAPSSTADTDTQYF. CDR3 in DNA: TGCAGTGCCCCATCCTCTACAGCGGATACAGATACGCAGTATTTT. V usage is TRBV20-1 and J usage is TRBJ2-3, with D tentatively TRBD2 (5 bases). The CDR3 is made up of 15 amino acids. Germline loops: CDR1 DFQATT, CDR2 SNEGSKA (reference sequence). The V end lost 6 bases, the J end lost 3 bases, and 19 bases lay between the germline ends.

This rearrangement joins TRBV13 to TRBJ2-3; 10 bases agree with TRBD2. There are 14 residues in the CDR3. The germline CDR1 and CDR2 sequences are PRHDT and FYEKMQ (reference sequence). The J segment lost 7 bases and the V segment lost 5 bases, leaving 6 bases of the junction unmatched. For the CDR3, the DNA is TGTGCCAGCAGCCCTCGACTAGCGGGCAATACGCAGTATTTT. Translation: CASSPRLAGNTQYF.

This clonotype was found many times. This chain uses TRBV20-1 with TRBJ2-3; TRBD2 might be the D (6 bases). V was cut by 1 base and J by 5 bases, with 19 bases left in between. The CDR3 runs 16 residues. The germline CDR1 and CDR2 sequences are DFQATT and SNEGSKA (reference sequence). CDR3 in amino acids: CSARGVGGEGLDTQYF. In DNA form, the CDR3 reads TGCAGTGCTAGAGGGGTCGGGGGAGAAGGTTTAGATACGCAGTATTTT.

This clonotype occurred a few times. CDR3 in DNA: TGTGCCAGCAGCGCGCGGGACAGGGATTATGGCTACACCTTC. It translates to CASSARDRDYGYTF. The chain couples TRBV3-1 to TRBJ1-2; 9 bases map to TRBD1. Trimming took 5 bases from V and 5 from J; bases not matched to a gene: 6. The CDR3 is 14 residues long. In germline, CDR1 is LGHDT, CDR2 YNNKEL (reference sequence).

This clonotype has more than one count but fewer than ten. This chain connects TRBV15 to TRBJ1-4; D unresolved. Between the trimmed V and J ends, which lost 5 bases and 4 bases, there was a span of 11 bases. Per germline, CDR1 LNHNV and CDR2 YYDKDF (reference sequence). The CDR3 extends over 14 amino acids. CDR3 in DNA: TGTGCCACCAGCCTCCTAACACTTAATGAAAAACTGTTTTTT. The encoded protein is CATSLLTLNEKLFF.

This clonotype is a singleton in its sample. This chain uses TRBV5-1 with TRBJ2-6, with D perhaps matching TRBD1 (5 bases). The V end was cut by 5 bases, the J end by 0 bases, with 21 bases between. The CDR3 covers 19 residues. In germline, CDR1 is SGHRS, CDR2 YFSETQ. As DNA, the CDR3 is TGCGCCAGCAGATACCGCTCCCAGGGTATAACCTCTGGGGCCAACGTCCTGACTTTC. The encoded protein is CASRYRSQGITSGANVLTF.

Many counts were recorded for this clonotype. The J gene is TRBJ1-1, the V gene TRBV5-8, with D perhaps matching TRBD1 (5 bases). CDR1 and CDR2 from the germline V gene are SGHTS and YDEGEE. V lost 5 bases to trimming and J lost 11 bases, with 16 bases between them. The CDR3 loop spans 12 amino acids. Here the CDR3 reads CASRQDLNTAFF. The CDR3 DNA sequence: TGTGCCAGCAGACAGGATCTGAATACCGCTTTCTTT.

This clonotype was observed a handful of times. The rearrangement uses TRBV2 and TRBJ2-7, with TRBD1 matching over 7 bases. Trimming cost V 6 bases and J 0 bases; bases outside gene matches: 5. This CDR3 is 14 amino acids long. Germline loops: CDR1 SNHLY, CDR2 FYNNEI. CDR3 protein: CASRGDSFSYEQYV. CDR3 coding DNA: TGTGCCAGCAGGGGGGACAGTTTCTCCTACGAGCAGTACGTC.

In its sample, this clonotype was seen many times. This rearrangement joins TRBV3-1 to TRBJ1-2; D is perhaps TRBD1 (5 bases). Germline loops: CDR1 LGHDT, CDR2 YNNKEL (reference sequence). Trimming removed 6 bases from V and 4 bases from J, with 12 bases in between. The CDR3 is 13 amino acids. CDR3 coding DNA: TGTGCCAGCAGTCAGCAGGGAAGCTATGGCTACACCTTC. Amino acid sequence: CASSQQGSYGYTF.

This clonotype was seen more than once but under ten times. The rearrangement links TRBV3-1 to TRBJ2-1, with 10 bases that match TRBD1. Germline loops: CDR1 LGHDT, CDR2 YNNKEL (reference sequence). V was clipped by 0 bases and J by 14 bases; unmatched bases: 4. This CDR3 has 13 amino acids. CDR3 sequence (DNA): TGTGCCAGCAGCCAAGATCTTGGGACAGGGGAGTTCTTC. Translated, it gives CASSQDLGTGEFF.